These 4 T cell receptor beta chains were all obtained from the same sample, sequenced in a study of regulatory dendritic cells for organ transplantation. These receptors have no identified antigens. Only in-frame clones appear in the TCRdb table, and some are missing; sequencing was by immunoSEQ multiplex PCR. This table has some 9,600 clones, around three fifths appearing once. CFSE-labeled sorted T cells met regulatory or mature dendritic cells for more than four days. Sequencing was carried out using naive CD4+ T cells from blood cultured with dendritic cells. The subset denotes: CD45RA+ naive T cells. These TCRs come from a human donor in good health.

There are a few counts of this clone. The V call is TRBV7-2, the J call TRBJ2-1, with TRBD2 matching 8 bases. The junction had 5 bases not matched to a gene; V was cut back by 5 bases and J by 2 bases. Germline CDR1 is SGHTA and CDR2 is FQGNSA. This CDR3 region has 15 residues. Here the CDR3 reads CASSRLGGAYNEQFF. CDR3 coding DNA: TGTGCCAGCAGCCGACTCGGGGGGGCCTACAATGAGCAGTTCTTC.

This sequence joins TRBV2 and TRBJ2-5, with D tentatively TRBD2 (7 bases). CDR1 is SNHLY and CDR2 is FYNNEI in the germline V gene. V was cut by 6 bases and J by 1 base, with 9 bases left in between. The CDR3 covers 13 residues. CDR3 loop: CASRGGRQETQYF. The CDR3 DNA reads TGTGCCAGCAGGGGGGGGCGCCAAGAGACCCAGTACTTC.

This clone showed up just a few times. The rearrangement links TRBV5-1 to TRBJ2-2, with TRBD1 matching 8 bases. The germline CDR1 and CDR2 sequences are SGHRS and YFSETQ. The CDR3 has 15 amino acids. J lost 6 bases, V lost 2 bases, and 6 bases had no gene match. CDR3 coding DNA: TGCGCCAGCAGCTTATCGGGACAGGTCCCCGGGGAGCTGTTTTTT. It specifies CASSLSGQVPGELFF.

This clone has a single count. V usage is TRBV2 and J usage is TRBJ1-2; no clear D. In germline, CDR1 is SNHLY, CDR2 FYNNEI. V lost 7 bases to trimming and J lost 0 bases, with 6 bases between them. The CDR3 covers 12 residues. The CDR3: CASTLANYGYTF. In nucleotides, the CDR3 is TGTGCCAGCACCCTAGCTAACTATGGCTACACCTTC. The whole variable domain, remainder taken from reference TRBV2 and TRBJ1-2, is EPEVTQTPSHQVTQMGQEVILRCVPISNHLYFYWYRQILGQKVEFLVSFYNNEISEKSEIFDDQFSVERPDGSNFTLKIRSTKLEDSAMYFCASTLANYGYTFGSGTRLTVV.